The clone carrying this TCR beta chain turned up a few times. The data were obtained in a study of T-cell memory formation after mild COVID-19. TCRdb recomputed calls from the 5' RACE reads with MiXCR, one row per CDR3 protein. The profile shows nearly 110,000 distinct CDR3 sequences, approximately 15% of them singletons. The germline V gene encodes CDR1 KGHDR and CDR2 SFDVKD. The CDR3 length is 13 residues. V was clipped by 7 bases and J by 5 bases, with 13 bases between them. The sequence derives from a young man who had mild COVID-19 (a few samples of this study predate the infection). Cell type and time point are not known. The chain uses TRBV24-1 and TRBJ1-1; D may be TRBD1 (5 bases). Specimen: PBMCs or a T cell subset sorted from them (not recorded which). The CDR3 sequence: CATSPVGGTEAFF. CDR3 DNA: TGTGCCACCAGCCCTGTGGGGGGAACTGAAGCTTTCTTT.